One sample yielded the 11 T cell receptor beta chains listed below, sequenced in a study of identical twins. TCRdb used MiXCR to reprocess the 5' RACE reads, holding one entry per CDR3 protein. The sample records hundreds of thousands of distinct CDR3 sequences, about 20% being singletons. Separately, the same data were catalogued under a study of T cells expressing NK-cell markers.

Sequences were obtained from PBMCs. Receptor source: a woman between 18 and 29 years old in good health.

In this sample, this clonotype turned up a few times. CDR3 sequence reads: CSVVQGPRGVTQYF. The CDR3 DNA reads as TGCAGCGTTGTTCAGGGGCCGAGGGGGGTTACGCAGTATTTT. This chain connects TRBV29-1 to TRBJ2-3; D possibly matches TRBD1 or TRBD2 (6 bases each). There are 14 residues in the CDR3. Germline V lookup: CDR1 SQVTM, CDR2 ANQGSEA. With 4 bases removed from V and 8 bases from J, the gap between germline ends came to 19 bases.

This rearrangement joins TRBV27 to TRBJ2-5; 9 bases agree with TRBD2. The CDR3 is made up of 16 amino acids. Germline V lookup: CDR1 MNHEY, CDR2 SMNVEV (reference sequence). The V gene end was trimmed by 5 bases and the J gene end by 4 bases; junction bases not matched to a gene: 11. The CDR3 DNA sequence: TGTGCCAGCAGTCCTCCCCGGCTAGCGGGAACAGAGACCCAGTACTTC. Translation gives CASSPPRLAGTETQYF.

This clonotype was seen more than once but under ten times. The rearrangement joins TRBV7-2 to TRBJ1-2; 8 nucleotides match TRBD1. CDR1 is SGHTA, CDR2 FQGNSA, per germline. The CDR3 length is 13 residues. The trim removed 7 bases at V and 4 bases at J, leaving 5 bases unmatched. The CDR3 loop reads CASTSDRGYGYTF. CDR3 bases: TGTGCCAGCACCTCCGACAGGGGCTATGGCTACACCTTC.

This clonotype was detected ten times or more. The chain combines TRBV7-2 with TRBJ2-1; the D is unclear. From germline, CDR1 is SGHTA and CDR2 FQGNSA. This CDR3 comprises 15 residues. V was pared by 1 base and J by 2 bases, with 9 bases between. CDR3 sequence reads: CASSLGSGPYNEQFF. For the CDR3, the DNA is TGTGCCAGCAGCTTAGGTTCCGGGCCCTACAATGAGCAGTTCTTC.

This clonotype came up a few times. The V and J genes are TRBV29-1 and TRBJ1-2; D uncertain. The CDR3 runs to 14 residues. V shed 6 bases and J shed 2 bases, with 16 bases lying between them. Germline CDR1 reads SQVTM; CDR2 reads ANQGSEA. CDR3 in amino acids: CSVARAEKNYGYTF. CDR3 nucleotides: TGCAGCGTAGCTAGGGCGGAGAAAAACTATGGCTACACCTTC. The full variable domain, in which reference TRBV29-1 and TRBJ1-2 provide the parts outside the CDR3, is SAVISQKPSRDICQRGTSLTIQCQVDSQVTMMFWYRQQPGQSLTLIATANQGSEATYESGFVIDKFPISRPNLTFSTLTVSNMSPEDSSIYLCSVARAEKNYGYTFGSGTRLTVV.

This clonotype was seen more than once but under ten times. This chain uses TRBV5-1 with TRBJ2-7; 9 nucleotides align to TRBD1. The CDR3 length is 14 residues. CDR1 SGHRS and CDR2 YFSETQ come from the germline V gene. The ends lost 4 bases at V and 6 bases at J; junction bases unmatched: 8. The CDR3 bases are TGCGCCAGCAGCACCGGGACAGGGTTCGCCGAGCAGTACTTC. Translating gives CASSTGTGFAEQYF.

J is TRBJ2-3 and V is TRBV6-5; D is possibly TRBD2 (6 bases). Germline V CDR1 and CDR2: MNHEY, SVGAGI. CDR3 length equals 16 residues. Trimming left V 4 bases short and J 6 bases short, with 20 bases between. DNA for the CDR3: TGTGCCAGCAGTTCCCTCTTCGAGGGGAGGCAGGATACGCAGTATTTT. Translation: CASSSLFEGRQDTQYF.

This clonotype was detected many times. The chain recombines TRBV5-5 with TRBJ2-5, with D perhaps TRBD1 or TRBD2 (5 bases each). Germline CDR1 SGHKS, CDR2 YYEKEE (reference sequence). This CDR3 is built from 15 residues. The ends were cut back, 0 bases at V and 7 bases at J, with 16 bases in the middle. The CDR3 reads CASSLAAGSMATQYF. CDR3 nucleotides: TGTGCCAGCAGCTTGGCTGCAGGGAGTATGGCGACCCAGTACTTC.

This clonotype has more than one count but fewer than ten. The V call is TRBV5-1, the J call TRBJ1-4, with 7 bases aligning to TRBD1. The CDR3 spans 13 residues. Germline V gene lookup returns CDR1 SGHRS and CDR2 YFSETQ. V gave up 9 bases and J gave up 7 bases; unmatched junction bases: 9. CDR3 region: CATREGAGEKLFF. The CDR3 DNA is TGCGCCACCCGGGAGGGGGCCGGTGAAAAACTGTTTTTT.

The genes are TRBV6-2 or TRBV6-3 and TRBJ2-7, with D uncertain. Germline V gene lookup returns CDR1 MNHEY and CDR2 SVGEGT. This CDR3 contains 14 residues. Trimming stripped 5 bases from V and 4 bases from J, with 15 bases between. The CDR3 reads CASSRSPTQYEQYF. The CDR3, as DNA: TGTGCCAGCAGTCGTTCCCCGACACAATACGAGCAGTACTTC.

This clonotype was observed a handful of times. V usage is TRBV7-2 and J usage is TRBJ1-1; D gene uncertain. The CDR3 totals 11 residues. Germline V CDR1 and CDR2: SGHTA, FQGNSA. V was cut by 4 bases and J by 10 bases, with 10 bases left in between. CDR3 coding DNA: TGTGCCAGCAGCTCACAACCAAGAGCTTTCTTT. Protein: CASSSQPRAFF.